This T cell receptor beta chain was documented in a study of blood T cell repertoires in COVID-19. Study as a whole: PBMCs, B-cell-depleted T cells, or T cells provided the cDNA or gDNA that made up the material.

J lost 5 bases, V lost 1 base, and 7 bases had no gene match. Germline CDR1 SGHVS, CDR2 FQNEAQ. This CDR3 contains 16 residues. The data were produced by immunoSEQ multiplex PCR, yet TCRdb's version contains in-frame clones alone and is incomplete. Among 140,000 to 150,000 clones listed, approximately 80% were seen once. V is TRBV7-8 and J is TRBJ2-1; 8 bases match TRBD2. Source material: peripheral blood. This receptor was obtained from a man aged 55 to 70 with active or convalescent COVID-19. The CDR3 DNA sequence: TGTGCCAGCAGCTTAGTATCAGCGGGAGTCGACAATGAGCAGTTCTTC. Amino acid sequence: CASSLVSAGVDNEQFF.